Here is one T cell receptor (beta chain) with its context. This CDR3 has 13 amino acids. Trimming removed 2 bases at V and 8 bases at J, with 12 bases between. The data derive from a study of blood T cell repertoires in COVID-19. Overall study context: The United States, Italy and Spain provided the acute and convalescent COVID-19 samples.

Only in-frame clones appear in the TCRdb table, and some are missing; sequencing was by immunoSEQ multiplex PCR. Here the sample spans 310,000 or so clones, 70% to 90% being singletons. The chain joins TRBV12-3 or TRBV12-4 to TRBJ1-2; D may be TRBD1 (5 bases). The sequence derives from a man aged 18 to 29 who had recovered from COVID-19. The sample was peripheral blood. The CDR3 loop is CASSLLQGLGYTF. CDR3 DNA sequence: TGTGCCAGCAGTTTACTGCAGGGACTGGGCTACACCTTC.